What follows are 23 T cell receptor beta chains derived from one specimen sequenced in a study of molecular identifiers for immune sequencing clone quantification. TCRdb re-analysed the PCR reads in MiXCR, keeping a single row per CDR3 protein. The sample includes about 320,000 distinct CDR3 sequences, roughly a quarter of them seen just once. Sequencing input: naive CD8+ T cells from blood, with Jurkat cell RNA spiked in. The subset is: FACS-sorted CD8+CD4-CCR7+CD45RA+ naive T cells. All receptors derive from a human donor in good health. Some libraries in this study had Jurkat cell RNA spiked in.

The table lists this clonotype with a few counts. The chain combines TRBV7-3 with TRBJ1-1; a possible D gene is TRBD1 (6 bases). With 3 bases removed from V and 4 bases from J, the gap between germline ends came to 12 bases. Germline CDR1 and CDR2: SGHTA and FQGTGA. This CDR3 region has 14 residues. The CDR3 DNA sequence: TGTGCCAGCAGCTTTTTGGGGGGCAGCACTGAAGCTTTCTTT. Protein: CASSFLGGSTEAFF. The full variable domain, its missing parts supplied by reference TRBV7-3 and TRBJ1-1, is GAGVSQTPSNKVTEKGKYVELRCDPISGHTALYWYRQSLGQGPEFLIYFQGTGAADDSGLPNDRFFAVRPEGSVSTLKIQRTERGDSAVYLCASSFLGGSTEAFFGQGTRLTVV.

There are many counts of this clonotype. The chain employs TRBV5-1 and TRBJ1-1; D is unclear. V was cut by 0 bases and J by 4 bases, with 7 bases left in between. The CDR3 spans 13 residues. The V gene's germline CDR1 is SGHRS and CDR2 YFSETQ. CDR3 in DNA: TGCGCCAGCAGCTTGGGGGATTTCACTGAAGCTTTCTTT. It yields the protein CASSLGDFTEAFF.

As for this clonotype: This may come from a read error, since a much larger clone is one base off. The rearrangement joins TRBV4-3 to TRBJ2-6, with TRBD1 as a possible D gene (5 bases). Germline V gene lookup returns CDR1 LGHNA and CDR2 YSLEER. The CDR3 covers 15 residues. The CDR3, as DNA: TGCGCCAGCAGCCAAGAACGTACTGGGGCCAACGTCCCGACTTTC. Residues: CASSQERTGANVPTF.

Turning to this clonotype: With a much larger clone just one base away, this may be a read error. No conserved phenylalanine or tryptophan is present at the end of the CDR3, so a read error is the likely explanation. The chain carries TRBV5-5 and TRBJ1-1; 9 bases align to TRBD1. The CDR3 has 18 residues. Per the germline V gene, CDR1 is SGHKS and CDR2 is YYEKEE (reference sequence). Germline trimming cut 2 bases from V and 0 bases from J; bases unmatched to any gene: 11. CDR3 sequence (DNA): TGTGCCAGCAGCTTAGCTAGGACAGGGGAAGGAATGAACACTGAAGCTTTCATT. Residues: CASSLARTGEGMNTEAFI.

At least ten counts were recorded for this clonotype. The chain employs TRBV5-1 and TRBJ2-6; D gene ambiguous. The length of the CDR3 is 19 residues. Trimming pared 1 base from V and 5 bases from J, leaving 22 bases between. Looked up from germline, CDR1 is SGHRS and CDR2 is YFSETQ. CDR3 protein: CASSLLVSDPTFRANVLTF. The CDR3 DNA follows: TGCGCCAGCAGCTTGCTGGTCTCCGACCCCACTTTTCGGGCCAACGTCCTGACTTTC.

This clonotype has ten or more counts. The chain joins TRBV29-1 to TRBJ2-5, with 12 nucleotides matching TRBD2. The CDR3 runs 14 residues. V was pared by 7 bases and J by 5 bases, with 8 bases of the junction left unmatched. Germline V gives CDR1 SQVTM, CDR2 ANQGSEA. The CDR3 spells CSAEPSGGGETQYF. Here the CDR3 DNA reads TGCAGCGCCGAGCCTAGCGGGGGGGGTGAGACCCAGTACTTC.

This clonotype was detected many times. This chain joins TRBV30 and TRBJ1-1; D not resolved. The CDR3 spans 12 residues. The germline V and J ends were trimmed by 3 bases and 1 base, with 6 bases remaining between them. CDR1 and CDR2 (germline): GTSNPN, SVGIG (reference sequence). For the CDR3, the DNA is TGTGCCTGGAGCGATTGGAACACTGAAGCTTTCTTT. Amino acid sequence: CAWSDWNTEAFF.

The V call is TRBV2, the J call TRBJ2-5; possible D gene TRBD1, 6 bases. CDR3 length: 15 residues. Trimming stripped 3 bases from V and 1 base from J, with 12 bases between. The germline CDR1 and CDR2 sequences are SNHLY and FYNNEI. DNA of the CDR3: TGTGCCAGCAGTGAGGGACAATCTACCCAAGAGACCCAGTACTTC. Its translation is CASSEGQSTQETQYF. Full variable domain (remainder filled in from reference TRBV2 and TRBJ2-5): EPEVTQTPSHQVTQMGQEVILRCVPISNHLYFYWYRQILGQKVEFLVSFYNNEISEKSEIFDDQFSVERPDGSNFTLKIRSTKLEDSAMYFCASSEGQSTQETQYFGPGTRLLVL.

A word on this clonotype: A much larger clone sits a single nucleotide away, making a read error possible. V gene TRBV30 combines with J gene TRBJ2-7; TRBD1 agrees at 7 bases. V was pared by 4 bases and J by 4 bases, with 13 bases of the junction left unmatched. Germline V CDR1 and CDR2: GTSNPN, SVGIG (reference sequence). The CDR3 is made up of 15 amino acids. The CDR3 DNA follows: TGTGCCTGGAATACCACAGGGGATTTCTTTTACGAGCAGTACTTC. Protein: CAWNTTGDFFYEQYF.

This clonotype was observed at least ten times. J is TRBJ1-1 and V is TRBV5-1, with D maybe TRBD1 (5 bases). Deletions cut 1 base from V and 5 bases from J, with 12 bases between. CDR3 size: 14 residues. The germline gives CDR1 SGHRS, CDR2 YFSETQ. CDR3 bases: TGCGCCAGCAGCTTGTCTCCAGGGTGGACTGAAGCTTTCTTT. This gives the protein CASSLSPGWTEAFF.

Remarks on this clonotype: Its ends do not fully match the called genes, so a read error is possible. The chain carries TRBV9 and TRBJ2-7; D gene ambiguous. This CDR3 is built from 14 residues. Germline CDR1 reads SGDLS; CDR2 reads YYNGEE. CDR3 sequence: CASSVAGASYAQYF. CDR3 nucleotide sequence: TGTGCCAGCAGCGTAGCGGGCGCCTCCTACGCGCAGTACTTC.

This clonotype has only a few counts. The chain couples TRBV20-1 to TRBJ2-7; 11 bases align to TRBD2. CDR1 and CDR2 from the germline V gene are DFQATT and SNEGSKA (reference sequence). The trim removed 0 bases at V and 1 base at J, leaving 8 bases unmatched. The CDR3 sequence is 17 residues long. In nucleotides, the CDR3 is TGCAGTGCTAGAGATTCAATAGGGACTAGCGGTTCCTACGAGCAGTACTTC. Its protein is CSARDSIGTSGSYEQYF.

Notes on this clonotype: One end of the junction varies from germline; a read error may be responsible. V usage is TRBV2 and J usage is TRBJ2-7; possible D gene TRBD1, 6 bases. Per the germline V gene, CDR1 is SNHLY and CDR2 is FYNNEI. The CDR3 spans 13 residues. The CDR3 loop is CGSHRAPPYEQYF. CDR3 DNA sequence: TGTGGCAGCCACAGGGCACCCCCCTACGAGCAGTACTTC.

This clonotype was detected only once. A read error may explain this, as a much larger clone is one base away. The CDR3 sequence: CASSYGLPQANNEKLFF. The CDR3 DNA follows: TGTGCCAGCAGTTACGGCCTGCCTCAAGCAAATAATGAAAAACTGTTTTTT. The chain uses TRBV6-6 and TRBJ1-4; no firm D call. The CDR3 extends over 17 amino acids. Germline V gene lookup returns CDR1 MNHNY and CDR2 SVGAGI (reference sequence). The V end lost 2 bases, the J end lost 4 bases, and 17 bases lay between the germline ends.

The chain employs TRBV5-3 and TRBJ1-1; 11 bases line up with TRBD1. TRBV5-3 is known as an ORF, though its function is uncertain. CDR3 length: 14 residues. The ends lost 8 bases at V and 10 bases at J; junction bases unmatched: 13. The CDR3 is CASNLGQGASGAFF. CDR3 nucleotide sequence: TGTGCCAGCAACTTAGGACAGGGGGCTTCTGGAGCTTTCTTT.

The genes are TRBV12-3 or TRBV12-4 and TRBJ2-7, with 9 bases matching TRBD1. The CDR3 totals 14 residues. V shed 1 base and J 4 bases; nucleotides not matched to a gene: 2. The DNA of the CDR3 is TGTGCCAGCAGTTTAGGGACAGGGGAGTACGAGCAGTACTTC. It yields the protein CASSLGTGEYEQYF.

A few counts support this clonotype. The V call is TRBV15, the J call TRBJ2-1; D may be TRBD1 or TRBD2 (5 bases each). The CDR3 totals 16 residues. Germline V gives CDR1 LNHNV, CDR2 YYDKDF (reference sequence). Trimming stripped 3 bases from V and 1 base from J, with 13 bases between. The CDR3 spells CATSRRGDGSYNEQFF. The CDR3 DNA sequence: TGTGCCACCAGCAGGAGAGGGGACGGGTCCTACAATGAGCAGTTCTTC.

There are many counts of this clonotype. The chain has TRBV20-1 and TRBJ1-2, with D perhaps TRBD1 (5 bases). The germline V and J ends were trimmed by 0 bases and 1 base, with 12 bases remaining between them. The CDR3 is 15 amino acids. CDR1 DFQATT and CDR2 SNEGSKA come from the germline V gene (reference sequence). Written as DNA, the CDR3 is TGCAGTGCTAGAGATAAGGCAGGGTATAACTATGGCTACACCTTC. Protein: CSARDKAGYNYGYTF.

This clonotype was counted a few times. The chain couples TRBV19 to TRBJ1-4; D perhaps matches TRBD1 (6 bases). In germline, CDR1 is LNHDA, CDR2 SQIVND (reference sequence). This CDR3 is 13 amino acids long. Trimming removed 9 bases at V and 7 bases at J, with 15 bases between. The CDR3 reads CASRGGAGEKLFF. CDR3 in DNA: TGTGCCAGCCGTGGGGGGGCTGGTGAAAAACTGTTTTTT.

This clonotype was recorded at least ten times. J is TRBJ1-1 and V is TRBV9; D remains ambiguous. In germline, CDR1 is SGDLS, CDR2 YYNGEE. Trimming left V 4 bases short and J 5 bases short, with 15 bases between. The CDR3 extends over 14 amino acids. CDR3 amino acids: CASSQVIRWTEAFF. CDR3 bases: TGTGCCAGCAGCCAGGTAATCCGATGGACTGAAGCTTTCTTT.

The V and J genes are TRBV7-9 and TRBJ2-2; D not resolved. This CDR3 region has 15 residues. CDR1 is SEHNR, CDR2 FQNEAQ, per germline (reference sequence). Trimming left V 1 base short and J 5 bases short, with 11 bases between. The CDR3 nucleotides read TGTGCCAGCAGCTTAGAAGGGATCGCAACCGGGGAGCTGTTTTTT. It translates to CASSLEGIATGELFF.

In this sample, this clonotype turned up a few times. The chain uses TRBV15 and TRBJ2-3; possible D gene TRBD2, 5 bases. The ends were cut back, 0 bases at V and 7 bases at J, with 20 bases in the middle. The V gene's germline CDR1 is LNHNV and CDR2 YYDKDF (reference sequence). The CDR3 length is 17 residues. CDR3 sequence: CATSRELLDPLANTQYF. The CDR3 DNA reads TGTGCCACCAGCAGAGAATTACTAGACCCCCTCGCGAATACGCAGTATTTT. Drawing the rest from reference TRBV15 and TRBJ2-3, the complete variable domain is DAMVIQNPRYQVTQFGKPVTLSCSQTLNHNVMYWYQQKSSQAPKLLFHYYDKDFNNEADTPDNFQSRRPNTSFCFLDIRSPGLGDTAMYLCATSRELLDPLANTQYFGPGTRLTVL.

CDR3 loop: CAWSVLLRTDGSYNEQFF. The CDR3, as DNA: TGTGCCTGGAGTGTACTTCTCCGGACGGACGGTTCCTACAATGAGCAGTTCTTC. The J gene is TRBJ2-1, the V gene TRBV30; D is unresolved. From germline, CDR1 is GTSNPN and CDR2 SVGIG (reference sequence). There are 18 residues in the CDR3. V dropped 0 bases and J dropped 1 base, with 19 bases sitting between them.